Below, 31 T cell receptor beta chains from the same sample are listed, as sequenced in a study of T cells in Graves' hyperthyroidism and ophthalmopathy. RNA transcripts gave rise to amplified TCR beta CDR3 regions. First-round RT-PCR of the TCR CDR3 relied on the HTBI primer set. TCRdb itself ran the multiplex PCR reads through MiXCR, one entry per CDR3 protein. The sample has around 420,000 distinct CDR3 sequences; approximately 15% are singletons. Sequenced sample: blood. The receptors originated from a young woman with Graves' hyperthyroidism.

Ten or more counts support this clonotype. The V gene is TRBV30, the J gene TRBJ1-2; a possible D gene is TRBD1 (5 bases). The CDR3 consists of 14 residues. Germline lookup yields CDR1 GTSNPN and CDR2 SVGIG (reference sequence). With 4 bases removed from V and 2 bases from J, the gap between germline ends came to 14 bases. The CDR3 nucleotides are TGTGCCTGGAATAATCATAGGACAAACTATGGCTACACCTTC. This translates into CAWNNHRTNYGYTF.

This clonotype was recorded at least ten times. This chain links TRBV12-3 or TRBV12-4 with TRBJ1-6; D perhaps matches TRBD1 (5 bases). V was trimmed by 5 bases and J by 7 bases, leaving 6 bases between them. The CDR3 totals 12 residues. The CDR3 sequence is CASSGQNSPLHF. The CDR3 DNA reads TGTGCCAGCAGTGGACAAAATTCACCCCTCCACTTT.

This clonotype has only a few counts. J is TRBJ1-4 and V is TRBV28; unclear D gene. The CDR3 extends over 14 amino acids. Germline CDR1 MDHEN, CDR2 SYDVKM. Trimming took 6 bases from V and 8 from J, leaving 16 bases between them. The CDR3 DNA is TGTGCCAGCAGCCCGAGGCCCGACGGCGAAAAACTGTTTTTT. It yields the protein CASSPRPDGEKLFF.

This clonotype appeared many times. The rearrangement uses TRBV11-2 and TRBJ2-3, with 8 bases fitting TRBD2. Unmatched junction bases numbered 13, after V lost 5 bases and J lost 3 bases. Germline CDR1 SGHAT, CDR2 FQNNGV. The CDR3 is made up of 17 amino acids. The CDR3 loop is CASSGGGAGRVTDTQYF. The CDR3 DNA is TGTGCCAGCAGCGGTGGGGGGGCCGGGAGGGTGACAGATACGCAGTATTTT.

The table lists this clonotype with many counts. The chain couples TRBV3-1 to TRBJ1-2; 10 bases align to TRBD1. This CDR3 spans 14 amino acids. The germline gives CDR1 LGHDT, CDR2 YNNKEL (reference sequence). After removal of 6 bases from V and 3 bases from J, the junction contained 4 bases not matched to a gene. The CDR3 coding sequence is TGTGCCAGCAGGTCGACAGGGGGCCACTATGGCTACACCTTC. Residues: CASRSTGGHYGYTF. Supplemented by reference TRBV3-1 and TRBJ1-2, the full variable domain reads DTAVSQTPKYLVTQMGNDKSIKCEQNLGHDTMYWYKQDSKKFLKIMFSYNNKELIINETVPNRFSPKSPDKAHLNLHINSLELGDSAVYFCASRSTGGHYGYTFGSGTRLTVV.

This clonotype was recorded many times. CDR3 sequence: CASIGGGWISGRPSYNEQFF. The CDR3 DNA reads TGCGCCAGCATCGGGGGGGGTTGGATCAGCGGGAGGCCCTCCTACAATGAGCAGTTCTTC. The rearrangement links TRBV5-1 to TRBJ2-1; TRBD2 agrees at 9 bases. Germline trimming cut 6 bases from V and 0 bases from J; bases unmatched to any gene: 19. Germline lookup yields CDR1 SGHRS and CDR2 YFSETQ. The CDR3 has 20 amino acids.

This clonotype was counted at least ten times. The CDR3 is CAWSMNSPLHF. The CDR3 region has the DNA TGTGCCTGGAGTATGAATTCACCCCTCCACTTT. J is TRBJ1-6 and V is TRBV30; D unclear. The CDR3 totals 11 residues. V lost 2 bases to trimming and J lost 7 bases, with 3 bases between them. Germline V gene data show CDR1 as GTSNPN and CDR2 as SVGIG (reference sequence).

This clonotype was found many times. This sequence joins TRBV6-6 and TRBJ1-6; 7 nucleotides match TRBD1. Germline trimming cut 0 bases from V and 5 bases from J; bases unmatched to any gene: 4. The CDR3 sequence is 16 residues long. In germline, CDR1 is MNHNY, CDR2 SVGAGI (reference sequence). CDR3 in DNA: TGTGCCAGCAGTTACTCCGGGACAGTAGATAATTCACCCCTCCACTTT. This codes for CASSYSGTVDNSPLHF.

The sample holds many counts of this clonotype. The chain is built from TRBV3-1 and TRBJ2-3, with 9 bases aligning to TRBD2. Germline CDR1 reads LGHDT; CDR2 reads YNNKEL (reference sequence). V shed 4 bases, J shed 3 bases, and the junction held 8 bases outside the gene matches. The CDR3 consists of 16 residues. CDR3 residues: CASSLRTSATTDTQYF. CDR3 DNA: TGTGCCAGCAGCCTTCGGACTAGCGCCACGACAGATACGCAGTATTTT.

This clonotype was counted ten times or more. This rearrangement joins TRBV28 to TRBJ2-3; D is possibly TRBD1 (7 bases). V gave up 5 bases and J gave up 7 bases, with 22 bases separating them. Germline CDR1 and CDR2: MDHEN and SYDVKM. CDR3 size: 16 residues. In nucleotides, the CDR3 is TGTGCCAGCAGTCAACCCCTTGAGGGGGCGGGAAATACGCAGTATTTT. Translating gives CASSQPLEGAGNTQYF.

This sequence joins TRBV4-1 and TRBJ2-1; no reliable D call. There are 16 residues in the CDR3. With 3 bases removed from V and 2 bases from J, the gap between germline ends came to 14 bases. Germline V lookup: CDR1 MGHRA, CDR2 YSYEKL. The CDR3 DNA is TGCGCCAGCAGCCAGGTCCAACGGTCCCCCTACAATGAGCAGTTCTTC. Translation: CASSQVQRSPYNEQFF.

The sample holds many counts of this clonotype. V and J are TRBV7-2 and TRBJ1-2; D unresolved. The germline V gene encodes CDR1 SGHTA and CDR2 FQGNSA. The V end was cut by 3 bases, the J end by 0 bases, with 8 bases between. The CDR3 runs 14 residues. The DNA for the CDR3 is TGTGCCAGCAGCTTCGAGTATTCTAACTATGGCTACACCTTC. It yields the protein CASSFEYSNYGYTF.

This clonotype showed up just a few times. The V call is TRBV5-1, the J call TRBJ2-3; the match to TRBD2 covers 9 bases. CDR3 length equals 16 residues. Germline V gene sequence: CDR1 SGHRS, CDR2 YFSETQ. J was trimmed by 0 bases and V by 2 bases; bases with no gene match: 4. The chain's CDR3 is CASSLQAGGSTDTQYF. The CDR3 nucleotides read TGCGCCAGCAGCTTACAAGCGGGGGGTAGCACAGATACGCAGTATTTT.

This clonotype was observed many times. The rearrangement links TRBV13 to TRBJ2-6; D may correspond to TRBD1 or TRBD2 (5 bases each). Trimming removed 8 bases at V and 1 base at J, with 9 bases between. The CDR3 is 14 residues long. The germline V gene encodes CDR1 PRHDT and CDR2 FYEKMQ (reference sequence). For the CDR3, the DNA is TGTGCCAGCGGGACGTCTTCTGGGGCCAACGTCCTGACTTTC. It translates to CASGTSSGANVLTF.

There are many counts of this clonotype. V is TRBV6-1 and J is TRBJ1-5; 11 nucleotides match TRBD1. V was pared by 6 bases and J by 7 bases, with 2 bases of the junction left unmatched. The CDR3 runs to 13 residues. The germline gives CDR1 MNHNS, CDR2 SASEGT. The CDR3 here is CASSRTGGQPQHF. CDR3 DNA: TGTGCCAGCAGCCGGACAGGGGGCCAGCCCCAGCATTTT.

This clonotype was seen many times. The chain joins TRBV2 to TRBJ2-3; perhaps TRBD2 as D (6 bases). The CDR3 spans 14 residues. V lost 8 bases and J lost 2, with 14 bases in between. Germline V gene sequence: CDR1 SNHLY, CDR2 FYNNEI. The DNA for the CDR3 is TGTGCCAGCGGAAATAGCGGAAACACAGATACGCAGTATTTT. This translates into CASGNSGNTDTQYF.

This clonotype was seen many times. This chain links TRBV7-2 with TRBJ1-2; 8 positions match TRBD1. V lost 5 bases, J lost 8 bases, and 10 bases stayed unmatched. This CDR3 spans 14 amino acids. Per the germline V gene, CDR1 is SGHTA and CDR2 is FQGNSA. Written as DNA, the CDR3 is TGTGCCAGCAGCACAAGACAGGGGCTGGGCGGCTACACCTTC. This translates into CASSTRQGLGGYTF.

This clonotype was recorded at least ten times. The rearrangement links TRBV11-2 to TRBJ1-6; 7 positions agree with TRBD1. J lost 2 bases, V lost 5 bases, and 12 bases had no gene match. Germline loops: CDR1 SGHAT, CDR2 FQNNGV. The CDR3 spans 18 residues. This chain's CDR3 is CASSPDRAALAYNSPLHF. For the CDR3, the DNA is TGTGCCAGCAGCCCCGACAGGGCCGCCTTGGCCTATAATTCACCCCTCCACTTT.

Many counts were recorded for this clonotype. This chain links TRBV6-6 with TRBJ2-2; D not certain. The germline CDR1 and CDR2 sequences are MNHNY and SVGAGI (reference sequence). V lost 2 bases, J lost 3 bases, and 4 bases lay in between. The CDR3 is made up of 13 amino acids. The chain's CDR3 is CASSYDDTGELFF. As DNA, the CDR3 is TGTGCCAGCAGTTACGACGACACCGGGGAGCTGTTTTTT.

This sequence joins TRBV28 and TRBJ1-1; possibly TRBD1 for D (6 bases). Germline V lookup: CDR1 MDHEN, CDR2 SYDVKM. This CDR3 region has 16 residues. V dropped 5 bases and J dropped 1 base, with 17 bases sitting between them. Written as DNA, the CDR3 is TGTGCCAGCAGTCCCCCCCCACAGGGAAAGAACACTGAAGCTTTCTTT. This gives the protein CASSPPPQGKNTEAFF.

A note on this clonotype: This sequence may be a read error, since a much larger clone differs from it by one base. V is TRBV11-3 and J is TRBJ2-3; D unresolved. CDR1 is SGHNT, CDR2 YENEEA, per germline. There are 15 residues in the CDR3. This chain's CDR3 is CANSLGFFGTDTQYF. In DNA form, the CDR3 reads TGTGCCAACAGCTTAGGATTTTTCGGCACAGATACGCAGTATTTT.

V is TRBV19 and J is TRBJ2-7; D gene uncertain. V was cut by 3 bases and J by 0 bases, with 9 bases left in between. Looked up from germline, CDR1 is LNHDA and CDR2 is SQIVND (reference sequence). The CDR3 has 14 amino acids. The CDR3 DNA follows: TGTGCCAGTAGTATTAACCCAACCTCCTACGAGCAGTACTTC. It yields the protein CASSINPTSYEQYF.

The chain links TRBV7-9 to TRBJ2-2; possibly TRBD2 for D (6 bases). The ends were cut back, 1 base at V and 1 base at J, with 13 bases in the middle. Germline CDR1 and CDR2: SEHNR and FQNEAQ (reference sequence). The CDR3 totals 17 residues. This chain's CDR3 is CASSLVGSGQNTGELFF. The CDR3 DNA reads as TGTGCCAGCAGCTTAGTAGGTAGCGGACAGAACACCGGGGAGCTGTTTTTT. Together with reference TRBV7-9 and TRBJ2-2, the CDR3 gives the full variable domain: DTGVSQNPRHKITKRGQNVTFRCDPISEHNRLYWYRQTLGQGPEFLTYFQNEAQLEKSRLLSDRFSAERPKGSFSTLEIQRTEQGDSAMYLCASSLVGSGQNTGELFFGEGSRLTVL.

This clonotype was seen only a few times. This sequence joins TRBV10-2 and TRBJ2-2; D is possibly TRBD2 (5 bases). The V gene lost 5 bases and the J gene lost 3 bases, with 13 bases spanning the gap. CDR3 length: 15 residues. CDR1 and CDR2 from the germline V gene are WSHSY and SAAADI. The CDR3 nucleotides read TGCGCCAGCAGTTTAAGCGGCGGTTACACCGGGGAGCTGTTTTTT. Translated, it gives CASSLSGGYTGELFF.

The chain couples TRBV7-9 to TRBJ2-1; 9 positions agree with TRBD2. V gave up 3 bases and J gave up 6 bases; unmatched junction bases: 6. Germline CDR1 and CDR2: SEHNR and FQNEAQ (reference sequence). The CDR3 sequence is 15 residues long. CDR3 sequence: CASSFSGGYINEQFF. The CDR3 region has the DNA TGTGCCAGCAGCTTCAGCGGGGGGTACATCAATGAGCAGTTCTTC.

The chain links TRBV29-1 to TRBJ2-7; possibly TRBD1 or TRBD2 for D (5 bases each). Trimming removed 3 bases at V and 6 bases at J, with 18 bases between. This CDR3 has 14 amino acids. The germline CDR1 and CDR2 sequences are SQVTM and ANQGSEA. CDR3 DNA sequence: TGCAGCGTTGAGATAGGGACCGCCGGACGCGAGCAGTACTTC. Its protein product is CSVEIGTAGREQYF.

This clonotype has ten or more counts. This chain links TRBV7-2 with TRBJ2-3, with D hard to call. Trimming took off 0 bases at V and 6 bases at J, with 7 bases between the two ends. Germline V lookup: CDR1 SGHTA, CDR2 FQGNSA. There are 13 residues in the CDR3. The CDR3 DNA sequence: TGTGCCAGCAGCTTAGCCTTAATGGATACGCAGTATTTT. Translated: CASSLALMDTQYF. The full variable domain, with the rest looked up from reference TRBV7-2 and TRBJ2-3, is GAGVSQSPSNKVTEKGKDVELRCDPISGHTALYWYRQSLGQGLEFLIYFQGNSAPDKSGLPSDRFSAERTGGSVSTLTIQRTQQEDSAVYLCASSLALMDTQYFGPGTRLTVL.

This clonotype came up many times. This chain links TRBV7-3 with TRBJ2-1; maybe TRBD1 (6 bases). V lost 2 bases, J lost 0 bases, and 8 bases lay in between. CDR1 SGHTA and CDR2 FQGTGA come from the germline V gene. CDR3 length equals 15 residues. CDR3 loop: CASSLHRASYNEQFF. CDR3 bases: TGTGCCAGCAGCTTACACAGGGCCTCCTACAATGAGCAGTTCTTC.

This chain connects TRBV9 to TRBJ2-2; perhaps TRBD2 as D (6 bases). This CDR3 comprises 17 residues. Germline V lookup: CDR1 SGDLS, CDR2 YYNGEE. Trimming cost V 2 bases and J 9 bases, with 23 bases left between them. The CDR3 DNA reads TGTGCCAGCAGCGTCCCCGCTGGAGGGGCGGAGACCAGGGAGCTGTTTTTT. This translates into CASSVPAGGAETRELFF. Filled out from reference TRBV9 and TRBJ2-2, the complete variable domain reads DSGVTQTPKHLITATGQRVTLRCSPRSGDLSVYWYQQSLDQGLQFLIQYYNGEERAKGNILERFSAQQFPDLHSELNLSSLELGDSALYFCASSVPAGGAETRELFFGEGSRLTVL.

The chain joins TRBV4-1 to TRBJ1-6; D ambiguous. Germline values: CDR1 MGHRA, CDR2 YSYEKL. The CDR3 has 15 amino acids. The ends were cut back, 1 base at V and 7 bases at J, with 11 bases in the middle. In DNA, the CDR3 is TGCGCCAGCAGCCAAGCTGGGCCGGAGAATTCACCCCTCCACTTT. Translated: CASSQAGPENSPLHF.

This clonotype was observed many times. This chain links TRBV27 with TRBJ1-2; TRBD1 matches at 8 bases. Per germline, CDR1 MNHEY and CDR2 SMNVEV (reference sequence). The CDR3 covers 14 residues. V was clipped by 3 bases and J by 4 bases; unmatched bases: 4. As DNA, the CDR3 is TGTGCCAGCAGTTTCAGGGGGCCGGGCTATGGCTACACCTTC. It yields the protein CASSFRGPGYGYTF.